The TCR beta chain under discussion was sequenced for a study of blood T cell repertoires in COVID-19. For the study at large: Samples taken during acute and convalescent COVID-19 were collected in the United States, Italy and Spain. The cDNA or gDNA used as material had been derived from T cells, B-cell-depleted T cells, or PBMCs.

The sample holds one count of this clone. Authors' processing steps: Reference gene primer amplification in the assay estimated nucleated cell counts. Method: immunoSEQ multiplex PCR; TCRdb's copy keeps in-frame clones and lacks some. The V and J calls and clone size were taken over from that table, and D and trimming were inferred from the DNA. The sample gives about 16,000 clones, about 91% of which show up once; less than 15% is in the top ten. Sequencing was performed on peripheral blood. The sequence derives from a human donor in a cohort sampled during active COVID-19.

The CDR3 reads CASSTYMAGGNQPQHF. CDR3 in DNA: TGTGCCAGTAGTACCTATATGGCGGGTGGGAATCAGCCCCAGCATTTT. The chain carries TRBV19 and TRBJ1-5; no clear D gene. The CDR3 consists of 16 residues. The ends were cut back, 4 bases at V and 4 bases at J, with 17 bases in the middle. CDR1 is LNHDA and CDR2 is SQIVND in the germline V gene (reference sequence).